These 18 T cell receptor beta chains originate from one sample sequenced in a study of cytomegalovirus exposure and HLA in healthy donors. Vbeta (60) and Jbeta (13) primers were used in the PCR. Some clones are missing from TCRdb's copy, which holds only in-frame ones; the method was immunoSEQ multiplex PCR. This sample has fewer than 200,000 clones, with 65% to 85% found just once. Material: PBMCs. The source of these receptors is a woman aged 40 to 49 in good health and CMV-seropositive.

The CDR3 loop reads CASSVGTSGFNEQFF. DNA for the CDR3: TGTGCCAGCAGCGTAGGGACTAGCGGGTTCAATGAGCAGTTCTTC. J is TRBJ2-1 and V is TRBV9; 11 bases line up with TRBD2. With 0 bases clipped from V and 6 bases from J, the junction kept 2 bases outside the gene matches. The germline gives CDR1 SGDLS, CDR2 YYNGEE. The CDR3 consists of 15 residues.

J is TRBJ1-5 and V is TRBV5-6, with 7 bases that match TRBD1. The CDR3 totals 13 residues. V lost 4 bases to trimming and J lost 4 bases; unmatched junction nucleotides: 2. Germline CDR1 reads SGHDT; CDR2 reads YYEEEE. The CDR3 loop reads CASSETGNQPQHF. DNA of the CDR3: TGTGCCAGCAGCGAGACAGGGAATCAGCCCCAGCATTTT.

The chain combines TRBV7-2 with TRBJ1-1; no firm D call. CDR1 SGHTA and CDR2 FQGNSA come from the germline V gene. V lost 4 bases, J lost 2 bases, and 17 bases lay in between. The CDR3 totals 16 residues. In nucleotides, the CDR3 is TGTGCCAGCAGCTCATATGGGAGTCTCTTTAACACTGAAGCTTTCTTT. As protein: CASSSYGSLFNTEAFF. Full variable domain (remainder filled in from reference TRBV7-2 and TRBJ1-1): GAGVSQSPSNKVTEKGKDVELRCDPISGHTALYWYRQSLGQGLEFLIYFQGNSAPDKSGLPSDRFSAERTGGSVSTLTIQRTQQEDSAVYLCASSSYGSLFNTEAFFGQGTRLTVV.

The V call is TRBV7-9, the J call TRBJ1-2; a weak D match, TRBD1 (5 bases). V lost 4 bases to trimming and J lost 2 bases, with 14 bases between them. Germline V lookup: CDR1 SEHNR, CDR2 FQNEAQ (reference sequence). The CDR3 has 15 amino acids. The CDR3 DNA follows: TGTGCCAGCAGCTCCGGACAAAATCCCAACTATGGCTACACCTTC. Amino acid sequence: CASSSGQNPNYGYTF.

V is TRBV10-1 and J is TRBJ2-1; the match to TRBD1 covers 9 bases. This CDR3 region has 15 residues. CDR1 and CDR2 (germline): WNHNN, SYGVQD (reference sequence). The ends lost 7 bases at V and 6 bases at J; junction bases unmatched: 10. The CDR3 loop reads CASTAVTGGTNEQFF. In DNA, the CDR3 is TGCGCCAGCACCGCCGTGACAGGGGGTACCAATGAGCAGTTCTTC.

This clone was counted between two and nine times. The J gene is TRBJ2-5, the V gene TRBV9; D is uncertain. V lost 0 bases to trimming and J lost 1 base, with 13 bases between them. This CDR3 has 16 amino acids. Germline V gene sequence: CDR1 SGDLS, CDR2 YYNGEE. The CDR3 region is CASSVAPRRSQETQYF. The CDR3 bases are TGTGCCAGCAGCGTAGCCCCCCGACGGAGCCAAGAGACCCAGTACTTC.

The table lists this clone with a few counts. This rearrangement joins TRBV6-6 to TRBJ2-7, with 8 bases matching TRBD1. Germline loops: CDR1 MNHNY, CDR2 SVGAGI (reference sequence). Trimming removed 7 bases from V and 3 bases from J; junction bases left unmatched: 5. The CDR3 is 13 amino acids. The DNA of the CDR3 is TGTGCCAGCATTGGACAGGGAGTCTACGAGCAGTACTTC. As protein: CASIGQGVYEQYF.

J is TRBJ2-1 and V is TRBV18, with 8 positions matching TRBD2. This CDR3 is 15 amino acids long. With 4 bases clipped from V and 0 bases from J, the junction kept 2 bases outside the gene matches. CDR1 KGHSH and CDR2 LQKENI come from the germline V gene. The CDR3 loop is CASSLAGSSYNEQFF. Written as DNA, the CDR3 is TGTGCCAGCTCACTAGCGGGGTCCTCCTACAATGAGCAGTTCTTC.

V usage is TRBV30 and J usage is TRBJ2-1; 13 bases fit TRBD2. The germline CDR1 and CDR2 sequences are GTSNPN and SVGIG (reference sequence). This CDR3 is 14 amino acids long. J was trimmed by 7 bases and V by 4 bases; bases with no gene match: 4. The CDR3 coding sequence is TGTGCCTGGAAGGGACTAGCGGGATGGAATGAGCAGTTCTTC. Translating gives CAWKGLAGWNEQFF.

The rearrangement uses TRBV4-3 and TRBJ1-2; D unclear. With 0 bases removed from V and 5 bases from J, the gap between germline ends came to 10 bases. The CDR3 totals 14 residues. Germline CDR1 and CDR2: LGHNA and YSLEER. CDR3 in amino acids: CASSQDVAGYGYTF. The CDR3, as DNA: TGCGCCAGCAGCCAAGATGTTGCGGGTTATGGCTACACCTTC.

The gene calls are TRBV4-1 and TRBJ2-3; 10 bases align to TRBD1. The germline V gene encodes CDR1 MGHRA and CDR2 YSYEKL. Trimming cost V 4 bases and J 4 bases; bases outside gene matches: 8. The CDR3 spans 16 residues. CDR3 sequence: CASSRLTGGFADTQYF. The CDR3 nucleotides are TGCGCCAGCAGCCGCCTGACAGGGGGCTTCGCAGATACGCAGTATTTT.

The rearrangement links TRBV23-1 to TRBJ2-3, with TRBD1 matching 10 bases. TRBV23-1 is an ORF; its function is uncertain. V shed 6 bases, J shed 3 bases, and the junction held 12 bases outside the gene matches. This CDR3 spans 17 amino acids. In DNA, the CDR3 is TGCGCCAGCAGCCGTGACCTGACAGGGGGCGGGACAGATACGCAGTATTTT. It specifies CASSRDLTGGGTDTQYF.

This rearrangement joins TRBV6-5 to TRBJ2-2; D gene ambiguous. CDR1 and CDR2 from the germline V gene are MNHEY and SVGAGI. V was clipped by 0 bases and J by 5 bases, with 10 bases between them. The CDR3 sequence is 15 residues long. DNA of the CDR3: TGTGCCAGCAGTTACTCGAGAACTCTGACCGGGGAGCTGTTTTTT. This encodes CASSYSRTLTGELFF.

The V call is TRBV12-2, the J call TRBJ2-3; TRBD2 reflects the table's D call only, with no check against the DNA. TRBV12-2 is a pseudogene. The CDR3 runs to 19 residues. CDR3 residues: CASRLALAGGATSTDTQYF. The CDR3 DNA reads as TGTGCAAGTCGCTTAGCGCTAGCGGGGGGGGCAACTAGCACAGATACGCAGTATTTT.

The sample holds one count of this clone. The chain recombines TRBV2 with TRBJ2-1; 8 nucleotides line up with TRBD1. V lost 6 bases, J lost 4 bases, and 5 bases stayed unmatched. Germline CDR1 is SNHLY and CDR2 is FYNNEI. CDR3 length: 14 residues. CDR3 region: CASSGQGGYNEQFF. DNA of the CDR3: TGTGCCAGCAGCGGACAGGGTGGGTACAATGAGCAGTTCTTC. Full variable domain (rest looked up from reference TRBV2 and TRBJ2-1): EPEVTQTPSHQVTQMGQEVILRCVPISNHLYFYWYRQILGQKVEFLVSFYNNEISEKSEIFDDQFSVERPDGSNFTLKIRSTKLEDSAMYFCASSGQGGYNEQFFGPGTRLTVL.

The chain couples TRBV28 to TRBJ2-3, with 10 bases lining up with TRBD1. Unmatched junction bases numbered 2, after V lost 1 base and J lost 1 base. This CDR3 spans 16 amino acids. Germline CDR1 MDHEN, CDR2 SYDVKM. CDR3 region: CASSLLGTGGTDTQYF. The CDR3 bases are TGTGCCAGCAGTTTATTGGGGACAGGGGGCACAGATACGCAGTATTTT.

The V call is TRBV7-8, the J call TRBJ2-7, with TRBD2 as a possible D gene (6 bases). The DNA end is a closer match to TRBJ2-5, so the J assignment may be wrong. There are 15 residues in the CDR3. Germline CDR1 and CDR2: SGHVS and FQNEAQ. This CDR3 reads CASSPVVRGEETQYF. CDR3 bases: TGTGCCAGCAGCCCCGTCGTGCGGGGTGAAGAGACCCAGTACTTC.

Here the CDR3 DNA reads TGTGCCAGCAGCCCAAGGGACTCCACCATATATTTT. Its translation is CASSPRDSTIYF. The chain carries TRBV7-9 and TRBJ1-3, with TRBD1 as a possible D gene (5 bases). From germline, CDR1 is SEHNR and CDR2 FQNEAQ (reference sequence). This CDR3 spans 12 amino acids. With 5 bases removed from V and 9 bases from J, the gap between germline ends came to 11 bases.